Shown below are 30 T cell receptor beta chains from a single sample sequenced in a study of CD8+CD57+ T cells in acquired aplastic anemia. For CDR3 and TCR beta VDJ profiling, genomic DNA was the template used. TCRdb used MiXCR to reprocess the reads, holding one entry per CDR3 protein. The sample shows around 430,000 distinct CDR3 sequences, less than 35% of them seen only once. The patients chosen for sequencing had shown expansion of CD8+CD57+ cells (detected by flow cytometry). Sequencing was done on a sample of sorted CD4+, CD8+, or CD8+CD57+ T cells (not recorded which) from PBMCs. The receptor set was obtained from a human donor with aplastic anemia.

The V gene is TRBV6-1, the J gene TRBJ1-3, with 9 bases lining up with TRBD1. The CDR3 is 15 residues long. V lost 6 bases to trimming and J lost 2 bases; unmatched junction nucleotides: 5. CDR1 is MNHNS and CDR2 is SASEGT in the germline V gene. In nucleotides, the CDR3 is TGTGCCAGCAGCAGAGGACAGGGGACTGGAAACACCATATATTTT. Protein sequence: CASSRGQGTGNTIYF.

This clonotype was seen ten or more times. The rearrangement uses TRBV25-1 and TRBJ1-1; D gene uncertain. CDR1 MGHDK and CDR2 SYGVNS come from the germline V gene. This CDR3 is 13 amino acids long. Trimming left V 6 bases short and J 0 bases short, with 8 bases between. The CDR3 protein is CASRGNMNTEAFF. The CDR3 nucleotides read TGTGCCAGCAGGGGGAATATGAACACTGAAGCTTTCTTT.

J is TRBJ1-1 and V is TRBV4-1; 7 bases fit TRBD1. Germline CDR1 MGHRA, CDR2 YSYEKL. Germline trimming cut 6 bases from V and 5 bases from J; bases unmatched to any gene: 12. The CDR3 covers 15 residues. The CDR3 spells CASSLADRDGTEAFF. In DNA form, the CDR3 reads TGCGCCAGCAGTTTAGCCGACAGGGACGGAACTGAAGCTTTCTTT.

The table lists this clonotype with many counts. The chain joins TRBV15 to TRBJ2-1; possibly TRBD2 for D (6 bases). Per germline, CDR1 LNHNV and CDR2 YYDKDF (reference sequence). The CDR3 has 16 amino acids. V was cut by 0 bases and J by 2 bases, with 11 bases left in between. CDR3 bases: TGTGCCACCAGCAGAGATATCGGGAGCCCCTACAATGAGCAGTTCTTC. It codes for CATSRDIGSPYNEQFF.

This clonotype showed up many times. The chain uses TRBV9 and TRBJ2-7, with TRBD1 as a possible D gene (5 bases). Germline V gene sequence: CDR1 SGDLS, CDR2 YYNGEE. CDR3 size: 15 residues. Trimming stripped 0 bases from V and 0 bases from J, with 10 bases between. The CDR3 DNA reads TGTGCCAGCAGCGTAGCAGGGATCTCCTCCTACGAGCAGTACTTC. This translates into CASSVAGISSYEQYF.

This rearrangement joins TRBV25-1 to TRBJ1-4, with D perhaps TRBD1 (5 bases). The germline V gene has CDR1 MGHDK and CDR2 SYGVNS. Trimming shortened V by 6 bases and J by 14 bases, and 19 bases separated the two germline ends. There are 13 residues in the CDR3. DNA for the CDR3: TGTGCCAGCAGCTCTTCGGGGGGAGTGTATCTGTTTTTT. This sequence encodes CASSSSGGVYLFF. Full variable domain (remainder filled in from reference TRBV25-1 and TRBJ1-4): EADIYQTPRYLVIGTGKKITLECSQTMGHDKMYWYQQDPGMELHLIHYSYGVNSTEKGDLSSESTVSRIRTEHFPLTLESARPSHTSQYLCASSSSGGVYLFFGSGTQLSVL.

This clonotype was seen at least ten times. The CDR3 nucleotides are TGTGCCACCAGCAGAGATTTGGGCGCACAAGAGACCCAGTACTTC. Translation gives CATSRDLGAQETQYF. The chain recombines TRBV15 with TRBJ2-5; no reliable D call. V was pared by 0 bases and J by 2 bases, with 10 bases between. This CDR3 is built from 15 residues. Per germline, CDR1 LNHNV and CDR2 YYDKDF (reference sequence).

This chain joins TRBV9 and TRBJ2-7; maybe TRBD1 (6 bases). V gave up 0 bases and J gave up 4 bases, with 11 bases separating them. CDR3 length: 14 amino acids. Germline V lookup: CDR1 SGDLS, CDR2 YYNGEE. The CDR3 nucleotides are TGTGCCAGCAGCGTAGGCGGACAGAGATACGAGCAGTACTTC. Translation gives CASSVGGQRYEQYF.

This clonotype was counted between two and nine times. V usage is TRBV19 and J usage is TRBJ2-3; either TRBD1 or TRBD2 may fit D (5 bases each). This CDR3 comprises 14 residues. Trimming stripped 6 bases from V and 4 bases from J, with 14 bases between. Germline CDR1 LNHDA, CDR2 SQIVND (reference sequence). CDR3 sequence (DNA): TGTGCCAGTAGATTCGGGGCGGCCCCAGATACGCAGTATTTT. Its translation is CASRFGAAPDTQYF.

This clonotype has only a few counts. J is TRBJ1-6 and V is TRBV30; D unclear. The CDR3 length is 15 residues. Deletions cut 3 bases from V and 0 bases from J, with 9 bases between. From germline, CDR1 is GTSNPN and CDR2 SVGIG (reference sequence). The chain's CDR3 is CAWRSRSSYNSPLHF. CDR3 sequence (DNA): TGTGCCTGGAGATCCAGGAGCTCCTATAATTCACCCCTCCACTTT.

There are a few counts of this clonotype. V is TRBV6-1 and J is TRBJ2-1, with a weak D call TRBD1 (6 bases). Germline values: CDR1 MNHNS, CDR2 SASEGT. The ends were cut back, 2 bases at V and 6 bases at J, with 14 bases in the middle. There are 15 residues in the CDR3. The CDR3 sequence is CASSEPGQGINEQFF. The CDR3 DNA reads TGTGCCAGCAGTGAACCGGGACAAGGGATCAATGAGCAGTTCTTC.

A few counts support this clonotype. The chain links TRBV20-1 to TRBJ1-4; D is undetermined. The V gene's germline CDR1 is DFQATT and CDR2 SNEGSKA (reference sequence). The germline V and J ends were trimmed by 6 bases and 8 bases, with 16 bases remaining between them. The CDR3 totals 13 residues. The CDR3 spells CSAQNNQPEKLFF. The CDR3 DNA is TGCAGTGCCCAAAACAACCAGCCGGAAAAACTGTTTTTT.

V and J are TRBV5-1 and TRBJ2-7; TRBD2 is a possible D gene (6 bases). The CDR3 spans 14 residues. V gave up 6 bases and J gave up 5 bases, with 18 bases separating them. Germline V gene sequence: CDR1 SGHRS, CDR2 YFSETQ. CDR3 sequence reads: CASTEGRLIDEQYF. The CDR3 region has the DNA TGCGCCAGCACGGAGGGGAGGCTGATCGACGAGCAGTACTTC.

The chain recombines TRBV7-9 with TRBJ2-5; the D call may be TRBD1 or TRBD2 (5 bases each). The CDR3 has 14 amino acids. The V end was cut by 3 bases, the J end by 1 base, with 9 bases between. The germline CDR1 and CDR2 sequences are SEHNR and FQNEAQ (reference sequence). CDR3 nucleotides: TGTGCCAGCAGCTTGGGGGTTCGCCAAGAGACCCAGTACTTC. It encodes CASSLGVRQETQYF.

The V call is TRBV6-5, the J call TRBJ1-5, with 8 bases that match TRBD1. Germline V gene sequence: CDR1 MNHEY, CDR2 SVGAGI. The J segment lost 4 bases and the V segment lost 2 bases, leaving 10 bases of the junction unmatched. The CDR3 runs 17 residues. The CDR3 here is CASSYGPTGQGNQPQHF. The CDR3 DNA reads TGTGCCAGCAGTTACGGCCCAACCGGACAGGGTAATCAGCCCCAGCATTTT.

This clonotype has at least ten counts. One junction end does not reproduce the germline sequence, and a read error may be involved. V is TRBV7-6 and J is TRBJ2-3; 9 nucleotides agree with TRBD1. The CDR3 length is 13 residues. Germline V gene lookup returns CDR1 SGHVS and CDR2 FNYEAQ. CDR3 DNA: TGTGCCAGCAGCTTAGTGCCTCGGGGACAGGGAAATTTT. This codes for CASSLVPRGQGNF.

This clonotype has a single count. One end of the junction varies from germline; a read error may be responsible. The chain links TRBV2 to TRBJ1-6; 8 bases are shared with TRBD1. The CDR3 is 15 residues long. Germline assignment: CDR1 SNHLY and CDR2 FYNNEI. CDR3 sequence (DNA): TGTGCCAGCAGTCCCACAGGGGGAGCGAATTCACCTCTCCACTTT. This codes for CASSPTGGANSPLHF.

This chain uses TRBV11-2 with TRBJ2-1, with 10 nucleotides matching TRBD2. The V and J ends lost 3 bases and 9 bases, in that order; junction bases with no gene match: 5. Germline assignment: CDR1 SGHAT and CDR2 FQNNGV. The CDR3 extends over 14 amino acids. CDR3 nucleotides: TGTGCCAGCAGCTTTCCAGCGGGGGGGGGTGAGCAGTTCTTC. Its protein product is CASSFPAGGGEQFF.

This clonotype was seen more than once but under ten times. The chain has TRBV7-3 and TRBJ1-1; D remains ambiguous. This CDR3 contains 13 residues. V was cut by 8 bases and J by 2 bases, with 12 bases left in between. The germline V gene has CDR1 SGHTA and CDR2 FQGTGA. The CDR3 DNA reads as TGTGCCAGCTCACCACTCGATAACACTGAAGCTTTCTTT. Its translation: CASSPLDNTEAFF. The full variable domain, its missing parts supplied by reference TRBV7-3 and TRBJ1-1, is GAGVSQTPSNKVTEKGKYVELRCDPISGHTALYWYRQSLGQGPEFLIYFQGTGAADDSGLPNDRFFAVRPEGSVSTLKIQRTERGDSAVYLCASSPLDNTEAFFGQGTRLTVV.

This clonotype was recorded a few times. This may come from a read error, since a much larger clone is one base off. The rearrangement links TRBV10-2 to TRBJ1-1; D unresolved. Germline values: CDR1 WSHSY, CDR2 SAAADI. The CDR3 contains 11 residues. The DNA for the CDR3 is TGCGCCCGCAGTAAAAGCCCTGAAGCTTTCTTT. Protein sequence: CARSKSPEAFF.

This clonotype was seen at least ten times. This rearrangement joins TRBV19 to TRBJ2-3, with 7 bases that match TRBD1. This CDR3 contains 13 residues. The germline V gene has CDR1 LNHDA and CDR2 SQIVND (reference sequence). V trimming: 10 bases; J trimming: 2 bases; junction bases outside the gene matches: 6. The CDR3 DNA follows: TGTGCCACGAAAGACAGGGCCACAGATACGCAGTATTTT. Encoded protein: CATKDRATDTQYF.

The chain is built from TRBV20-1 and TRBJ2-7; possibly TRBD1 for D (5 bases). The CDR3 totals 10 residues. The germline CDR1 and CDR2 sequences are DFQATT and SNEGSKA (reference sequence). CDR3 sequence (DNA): TGCAGAGACAGTCCCTACGAGCAGTACTTC. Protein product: CRDSPYEQYF.

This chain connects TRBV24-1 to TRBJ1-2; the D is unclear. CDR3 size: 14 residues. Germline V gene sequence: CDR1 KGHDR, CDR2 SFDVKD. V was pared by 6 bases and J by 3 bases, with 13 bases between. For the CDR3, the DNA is TGTGCCACCAGTTTATCGCGCGTTGACTATGGCTACACCTTC. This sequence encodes CATSLSRVDYGYTF.

CDR3 nucleotides: TGCAGTGCTCGACGGGACAGGGGGCGGAATTCACCCCTCCACTTT. This codes for CSARRDRGRNSPLHF. The rearrangement uses TRBV20-1 and TRBJ1-6; TRBD1 aligns across 12 bases. Germline loops: CDR1 DFQATT, CDR2 SNEGSKA (reference sequence). After removal of 5 bases from V and 7 bases from J, the junction contained 6 bases not matched to a gene. CDR3 size: 15 residues.

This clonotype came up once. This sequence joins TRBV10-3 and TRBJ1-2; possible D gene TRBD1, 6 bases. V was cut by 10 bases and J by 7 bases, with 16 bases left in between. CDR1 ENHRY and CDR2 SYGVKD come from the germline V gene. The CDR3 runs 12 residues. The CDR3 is CATRTVYGGYTF. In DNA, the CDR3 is TGTGCCACCAGGACAGTCTATGGTGGCTACACCTTC.

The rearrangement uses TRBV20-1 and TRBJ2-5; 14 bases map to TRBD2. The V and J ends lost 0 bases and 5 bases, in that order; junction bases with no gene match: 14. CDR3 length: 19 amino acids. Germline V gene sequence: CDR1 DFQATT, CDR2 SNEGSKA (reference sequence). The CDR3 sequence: CSARDWRGLAGVEKETQYF. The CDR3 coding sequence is TGCAGTGCTAGAGATTGGCGGGGACTAGCGGGAGTTGAGAAGGAGACCCAGTACTTC.

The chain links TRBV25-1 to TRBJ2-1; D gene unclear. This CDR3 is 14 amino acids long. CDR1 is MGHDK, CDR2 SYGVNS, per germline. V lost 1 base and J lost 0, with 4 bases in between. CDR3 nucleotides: TGTGCCAGCAGTGAATCAAGCTCCTACAATGAGCAGTTCTTC. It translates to CASSESSSYNEQFF.

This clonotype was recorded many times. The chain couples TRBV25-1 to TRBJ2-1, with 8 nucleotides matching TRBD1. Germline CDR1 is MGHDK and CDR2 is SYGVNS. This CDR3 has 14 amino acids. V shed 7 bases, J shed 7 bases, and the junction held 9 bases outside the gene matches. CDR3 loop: CASNRGQGTNEQFF. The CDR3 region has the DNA TGTGCCAGCAATCGAGGACAGGGAACGAATGAGCAGTTCTTC.

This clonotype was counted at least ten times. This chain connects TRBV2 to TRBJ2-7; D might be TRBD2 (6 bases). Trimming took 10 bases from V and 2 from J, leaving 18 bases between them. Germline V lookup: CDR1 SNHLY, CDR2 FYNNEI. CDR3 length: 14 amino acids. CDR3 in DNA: TGTGCCACCCAAGAGGACGGAGGGACCTACGAGCAGTACTTC. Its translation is CATQEDGGTYEQYF.

CDR3 nucleotide sequence: TGTGCTAGAGGTGGTAGCGGGAGGAATGAGCAGTACTTC. Its protein is CARGGSGRNEQYF. The chain carries TRBV24-1 and TRBJ2-7; 10 bases align to TRBD2. Germline V CDR1 and CDR2: KGHDR, SFDVKD. The CDR3 contains 13 residues.